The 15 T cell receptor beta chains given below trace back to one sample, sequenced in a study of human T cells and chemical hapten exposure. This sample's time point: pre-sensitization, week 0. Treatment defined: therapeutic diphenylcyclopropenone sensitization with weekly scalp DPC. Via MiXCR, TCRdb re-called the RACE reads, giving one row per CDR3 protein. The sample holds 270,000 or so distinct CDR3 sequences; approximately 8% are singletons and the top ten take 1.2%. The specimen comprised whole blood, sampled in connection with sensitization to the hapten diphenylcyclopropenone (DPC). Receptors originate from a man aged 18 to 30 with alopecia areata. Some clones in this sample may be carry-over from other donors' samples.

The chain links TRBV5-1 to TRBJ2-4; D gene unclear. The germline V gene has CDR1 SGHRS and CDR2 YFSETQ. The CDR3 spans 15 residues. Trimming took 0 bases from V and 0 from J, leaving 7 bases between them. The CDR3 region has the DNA TGCGCCAGCAGCTTGGAGCCGGGAGCCAAAAACATTCAGTACTTC. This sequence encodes CASSLEPGAKNIQYF. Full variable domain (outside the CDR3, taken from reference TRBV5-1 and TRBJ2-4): KAGVTQTPRYLIKTRGQQVTLSCSPISGHRSVSWYQQTPGQGLQFLFEYFSETQRNKGNFPGRFSGRQFSNSRSEMNVSTLELGDSALYLCASSLEPGAKNIQYFGAGTRLSVL.

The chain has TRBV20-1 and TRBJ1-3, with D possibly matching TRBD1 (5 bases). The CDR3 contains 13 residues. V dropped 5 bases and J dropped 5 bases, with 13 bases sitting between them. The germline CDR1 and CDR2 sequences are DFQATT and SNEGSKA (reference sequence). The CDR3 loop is CSAPSTDRNTIYF. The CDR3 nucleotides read TGCAGTGCTCCTTCGACAGATAGAAACACCATATATTTT.

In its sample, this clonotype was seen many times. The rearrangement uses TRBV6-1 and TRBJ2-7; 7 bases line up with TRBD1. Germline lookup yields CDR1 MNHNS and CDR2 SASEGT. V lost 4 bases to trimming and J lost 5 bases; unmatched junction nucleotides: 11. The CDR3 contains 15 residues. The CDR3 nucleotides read TGTGCCAGCAGTGGTCCCCCGACAGGGTCCCACGAGCAGTACTTC. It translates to CASSGPPTGSHEQYF.

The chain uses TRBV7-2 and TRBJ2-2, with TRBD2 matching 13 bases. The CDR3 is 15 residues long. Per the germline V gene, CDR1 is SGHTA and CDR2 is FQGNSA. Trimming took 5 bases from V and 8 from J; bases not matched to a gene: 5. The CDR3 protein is CASSGTSGARGELFF. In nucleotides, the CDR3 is TGTGCCAGCAGCGGGACTAGCGGGGCACGAGGGGAGCTGTTTTTT.

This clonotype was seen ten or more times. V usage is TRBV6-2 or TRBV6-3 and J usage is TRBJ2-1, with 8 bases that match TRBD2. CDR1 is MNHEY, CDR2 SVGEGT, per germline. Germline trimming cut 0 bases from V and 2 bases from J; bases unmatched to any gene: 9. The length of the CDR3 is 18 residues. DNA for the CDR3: TGTGCCAGCAGTTACTCGATACTACGGGGGGGAACCTACAATGAGCAGTTCTTC. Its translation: CASSYSILRGGTYNEQFF.

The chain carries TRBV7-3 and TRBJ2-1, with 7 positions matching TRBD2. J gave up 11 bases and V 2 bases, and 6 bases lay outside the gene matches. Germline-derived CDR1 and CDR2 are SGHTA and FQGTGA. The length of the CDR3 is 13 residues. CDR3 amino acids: CASSLVVAGQQFF. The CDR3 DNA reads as TGTGCCAGCAGCTTAGTTGTAGCGGGTCAGCAGTTCTTC.

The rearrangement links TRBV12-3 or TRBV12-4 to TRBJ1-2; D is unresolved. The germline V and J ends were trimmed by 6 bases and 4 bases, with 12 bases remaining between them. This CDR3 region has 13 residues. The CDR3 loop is CASSPAGSYGYTF. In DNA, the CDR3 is TGTGCCAGCAGCCCGGCGGGGTCCTATGGCTACACCTTC.

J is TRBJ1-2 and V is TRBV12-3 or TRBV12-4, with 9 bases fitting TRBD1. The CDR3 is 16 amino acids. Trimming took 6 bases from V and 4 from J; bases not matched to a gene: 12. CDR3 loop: CASSVDRGVLVYGYTF. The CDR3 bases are TGTGCCAGCAGCGTGGACAGGGGAGTTTTAGTCTATGGCTACACCTTC.

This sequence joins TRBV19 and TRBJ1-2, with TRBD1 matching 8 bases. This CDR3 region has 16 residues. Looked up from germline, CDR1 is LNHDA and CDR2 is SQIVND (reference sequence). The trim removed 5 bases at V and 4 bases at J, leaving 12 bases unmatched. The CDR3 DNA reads TGTGCCAGTAGTTCTCGGGTTGGACAGGGCTTCTATGGCTACACCTTC. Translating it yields CASSSRVGQGFYGYTF.

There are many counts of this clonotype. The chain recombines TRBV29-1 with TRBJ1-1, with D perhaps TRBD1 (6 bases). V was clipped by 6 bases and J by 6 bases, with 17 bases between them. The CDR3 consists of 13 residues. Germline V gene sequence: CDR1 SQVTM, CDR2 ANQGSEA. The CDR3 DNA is TGCAGCGTGACAAGCATCAGGGGTTCTGAAGCTTTCTTT. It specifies CSVTSIRGSEAFF. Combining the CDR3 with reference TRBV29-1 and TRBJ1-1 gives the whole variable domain SAVISQKPSRDICQRGTSLTIQCQVDSQVTMMFWYRQQPGQSLTLIATANQGSEATYESGFVIDKFPISRPNLTFSTLTVSNMSPEDSSIYLCSVTSIRGSEAFFGQGTRLTVV.

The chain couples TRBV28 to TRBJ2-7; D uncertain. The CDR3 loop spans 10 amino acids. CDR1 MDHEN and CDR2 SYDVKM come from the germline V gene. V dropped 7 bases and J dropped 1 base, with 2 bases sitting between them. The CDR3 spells CASKSYEQYF. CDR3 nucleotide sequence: TGTGCCAGCAAGTCCTACGAGCAGTACTTC.

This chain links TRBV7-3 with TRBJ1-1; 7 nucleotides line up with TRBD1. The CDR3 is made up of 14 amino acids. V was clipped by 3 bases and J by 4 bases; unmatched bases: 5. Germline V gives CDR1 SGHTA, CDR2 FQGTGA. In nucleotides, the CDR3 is TGTGCCAGCAGCTTCACAGGGGCGGGCACTGAAGCTTTCTTT. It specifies CASSFTGAGTEAFF.

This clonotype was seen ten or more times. The CDR3 region has the DNA TGCAGCGCGGGGGTCTCAGATACGCAGTATTTT. Encoded protein: CSAGVSDTQYF. This sequence joins TRBV29-1 and TRBJ2-3; a weak D match, TRBD2 (6 bases). Trimming removed 7 bases from V and 4 bases from J, with 9 bases in between. This CDR3 is built from 11 residues. The germline gives CDR1 SQVTM, CDR2 ANQGSEA.

The CDR3 spells CAISVKLSYEQYF. The CDR3 bases are TGTGCCATCAGCGTCAAACTCTCCTACGAGCAGTACTTC. The V gene is TRBV10-3, the J gene TRBJ2-7; D not certain. This CDR3 region has 13 residues. V was trimmed by 6 bases and J by 0 bases, leaving 9 bases between them. The germline gives CDR1 ENHRY, CDR2 SYGVKD.

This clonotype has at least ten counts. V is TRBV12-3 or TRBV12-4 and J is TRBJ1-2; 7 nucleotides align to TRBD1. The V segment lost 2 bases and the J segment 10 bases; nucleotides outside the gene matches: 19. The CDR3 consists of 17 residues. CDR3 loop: CASSLRQQAAGGDDYTF. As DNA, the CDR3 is TGTGCCAGCAGTTTACGGCAGCAAGCAGCAGGGGGTGATGACTACACCTTC.